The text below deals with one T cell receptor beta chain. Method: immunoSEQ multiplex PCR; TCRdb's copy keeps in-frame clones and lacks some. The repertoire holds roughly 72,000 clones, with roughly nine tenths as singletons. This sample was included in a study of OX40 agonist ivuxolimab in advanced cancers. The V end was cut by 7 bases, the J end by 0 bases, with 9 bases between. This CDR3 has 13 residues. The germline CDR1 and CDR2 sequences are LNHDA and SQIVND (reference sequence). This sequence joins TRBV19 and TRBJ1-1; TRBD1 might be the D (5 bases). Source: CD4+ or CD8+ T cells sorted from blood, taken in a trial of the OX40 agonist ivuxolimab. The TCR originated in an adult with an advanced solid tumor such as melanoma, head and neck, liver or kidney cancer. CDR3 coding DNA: TGTGCCAGTAAGGAGGGACTGAACACTGAAGCTTTCTTT. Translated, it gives CASKEGLNTEAFF.